This T cell receptor (beta chain) was identified in a study of cytomegalovirus exposure and HLA in healthy donors. Study-wide results and limits: The TCR clusters that emerged in the first cohort tended, a later analysis found, to co-occur in the 120 or so validation repertoires.

The CDR3 length is 15 residues. V dropped 4 bases and J dropped 0 bases, with 11 bases sitting between them. Per germline, CDR1 MNHEY and CDR2 SMNVEV (reference sequence). Notes on this clone: The antigen is unknown.

TCRdb's copy holds only in-frame clones and misses some; the assay was immunoSEQ multiplex PCR. This repertoire shows roughly 86,000 clones, approximately 95% found once; its top ten account for roughly 1.5%. Sequencing used PBMCs. V usage is TRBV27 and J usage is TRBJ2-3, with D unclear. The sequence was obtained from a man aged 18-30 years in good health and CMV-seropositive. This CDR3 is CASSWSGISTDTQYF. The CDR3, as DNA: TGTGCCAGCAGTTGGTCGGGTATTAGCACAGATACGCAGTATTTT.